This is a list of T cell receptor beta chains from one sample in a study of post-analysis software for immune sequencing data. Using its own MiXCR run on the PCR reads, TCRdb lists one record per CDR3 protein. The sample has hundreds of thousands of distinct CDR3 sequences; 55% to 60% are singletons. The sequenced sample was blood. The receptors derive from a girl aged 2 to 10 with multiple sclerosis. The CDR3 runs from the conserved cysteine through the conserved F or W. D genes are given only for firm matches. Expanded clones get a size class; other rows say once, few or many, or leave the size out.

v_gene: TRBV29-1
d_gene: -
abundance: few
j_gene: TRBJ2-1
CDR3aa: CSVGPGPFYNEQFF
CDR3nt: TGCAGCGTTGGCCCGGGGCCCTTTTACAATGAGCAGTTCTTC

v_gene: TRBV6-1
d_gene: TRBD1
abundance: -
j_gene: TRBJ1-6
CDR3aa: CASSSRTGRAPLHF
CDR3nt: TGTGCCAGCAGTAGCCGGACAGGGAGGGCACCCCTCCACTTT

v_gene: TRBV5-1
d_gene: -
abundance: -
j_gene: TRBJ1-2
CDR3aa: CASSLAAAHYGYTF
CDR3nt: TGCGCCAGCAGCTTGGCAGCAGCGCACTATGGCTACACCTTC

v_gene: TRBV7-8
d_gene: -
abundance: -
j_gene: TRBJ2-7
CDR3aa: CASSLAVHYYEQYF
CDR3nt: TGTGCCAGCAGCTTAGCGGTCCACTACTACGAGCAGTACTTC

v_gene: TRBV3-1
d_gene: -
abundance: -
j_gene: TRBJ1-6
CDR3aa: CASSPRVGGYNSPLHF
CDR3nt: TGTGCCAGCAGCCCGAGGGTGGGGGGCTATAATTCACCCCTCCACTTT

v_gene: TRBV5-1
d_gene: -
abundance: few
j_gene: TRBJ2-1
CDR3aa: CASSLANPADGEQFF
CDR3nt: TGCGCCAGCAGCTTGGCTAACCCGGCGGATGGTGAGCAGTTCTTC

v_gene: TRBV29-1
d_gene: -
abundance: -
j_gene: TRBJ2-3
CDR3aa: CGVEAGTVLGLIPSTDTQYF
CDR3nt: TGCGGCGTTGAAGCGGGTACGGTGTTAGGTTTGATTCCTAGCACAGATACGCAGTATTTT

v_gene: TRBV10-3
d_gene: -
abundance: -
j_gene: TRBJ2-1
CDR3aa: CAISDSRDNEQFF
CDR3nt: TGTGCCATCAGTGATTCCCGAGACAATGAGCAGTTCTTC

v_gene: TRBV10-3
d_gene: -
abundance: -
j_gene: TRBJ2-5
CDR3aa: CAISESLAQETQYF
CDR3nt: TGTGCCATCAGTGAGTCCCTAGCACAAGAGACCCAGTACTTC

v_gene: TRBV2
d_gene: TRBD2
abundance: -
j_gene: TRBJ2-1
CDR3aa: CASSSGTSAHNEQFF
CDR3nt: TGTGCCAGCAGTTCCGGGACTAGCGCCCACAATGAGCAGTTCTTC

v_gene: TRBV12-3/TRBV12-4
d_gene: -
abundance: -
j_gene: TRBJ1-2
CDR3aa: CASSFHLTGNYGYTF
CDR3nt: TGTGCCAGCAGTTTCCACCTCACAGGGAACTATGGCTACACCTTC

v_gene: TRBV20-1
d_gene: TRBD1
abundance: few
j_gene: TRBJ2-3
CDR3aa: CSAPDSTGKTTDTQYF
CDR3nt: TGCAGTGCTCCCGACTCGACAGGGAAGACAACAGATACGCAGTATTTT

v_gene: TRBV20-1
d_gene: TRBD2
abundance: -
j_gene: TRBJ2-7
CDR3aa: CSAASSGAYEQYF
CDR3nt: TGCAGTGCGGCTTCCAGCGGGGCCTACGAGCAGTACTTC

v_gene: TRBV15
d_gene: TRBD1
abundance: few
j_gene: TRBJ2-3
CDR3aa: CATSTELPWDRSTDTQYF
CDR3nt: TGTGCCACCAGCACAGAGCTACCTTGGGACAGAAGCACAGATACGCAGTATTTT

v_gene: TRBV7-2
d_gene: -
abundance: -
j_gene: TRBJ2-1
CDR3aa: CASSLALPTDHSYNEQFF
CDR3nt: TGTGCCAGCAGCTTAGCGCTACCGACTGATCACTCCTACAATGAGCAGTTCTTC

v_gene: TRBV20-1
d_gene: -
abundance: -
j_gene: TRBJ2-7
CDR3aa: CSARDGGTSYEQYF
CDR3nt: TGCAGTGCTAGAGACGGGGGGACATCCTACGAGCAGTACTTC

v_gene: TRBV25-1
d_gene: -
abundance: few
j_gene: TRBJ2-1
CDR3aa: CASSEWGNSIYNEQFF
CDR3nt: TGTGCCAGCAGTGAATGGGGTAATTCGATCTACAATGAGCAGTTCTTC

v_gene: TRBV5-1
d_gene: -
abundance: -
j_gene: TRBJ2-7
CDR3aa: CASSLAVGGPAHEQYF
CDR3nt: TGCGCCAGCAGCTTGGCTGTCGGGGGCCCTGCTCACGAGCAGTACTTC

v_gene: TRBV20-1
d_gene: TRBD2
abundance: few
j_gene: TRBJ2-1
CDR3aa: CSARSRRVSGREGKPYNEQFF
CDR3nt: TGCAGTGCTAGATCACGGCGGGTTAGCGGGCGGGAGGGAAAGCCTTACAATGAGCAGTTCTTC

v_gene: TRBV20-1
d_gene: TRBD1
abundance: -
j_gene: TRBJ1-6
CDR3aa: CSALLRTGVESPLHF
CDR3nt: TGCAGTGCCCTACTACGGACAGGGGTAGAGTCACCCCTCCACTTT

v_gene: TRBV20-1
d_gene: TRBD2
abundance: few
j_gene: TRBJ2-1
CDR3aa: CSARTSGSHQNYNEQFF
CDR3nt: TGCAGTGCCAGGACTAGCGGGAGTCACCAAAACTACAATGAGCAGTTCTTC

v_gene: TRBV6-2/TRBV6-3
d_gene: -
abundance: few
j_gene: TRBJ2-6
CDR3aa: CASSTGTGANVLTF
CDR3nt: TGTGCCAGCAGTACAGGGACTGGGGCCAACGTCCTGACTTTC

v_gene: TRBV10-3
d_gene: TRBD1
abundance: -
j_gene: TRBJ2-1
CDR3aa: CAISAGQGADEQFF
CDR3nt: TGTGCCATCAGTGCGGGGCAGGGGGCGGATGAGCAGTTCTTC

v_gene: TRBV7-8
d_gene: TRBD1
abundance: -
j_gene: TRBJ1-5
CDR3aa: CASSPLGTGLNQPQHF
CDR3nt: TGTGCCAGCAGCCCTTTGGGGACAGGCCTCAATCAGCCCCAGCATTTT

v_gene: TRBV18
d_gene: TRBD1
abundance: few
j_gene: TRBJ2-7
CDR3aa: CASSESQGAYEQYF
CDR3nt: TGTGCCAGCTCCGAATCCCAGGGGGCCTACGAGCAGTACTTC

v_gene: TRBV29-1
d_gene: TRBD2
abundance: few
j_gene: TRBJ2-5
CDR3aa: CSAGREETQYF
CDR3nt: TGCAGCGCAGGGAGGGAAGAGACCCAGTACTTC

v_gene: TRBV7-2
d_gene: -
abundance: -
j_gene: TRBJ2-1
CDR3aa: CASSIGTDSFEQFF
CDR3nt: TGTGCCAGCAGTATCGGGACCGATTCTTTTGAGCAGTTCTTC

v_gene: TRBV28
d_gene: -
abundance: few
j_gene: TRBJ2-3
CDR3aa: CASSFSPIRDTQYF
CDR3nt: TGTGCCAGCAGTTTCAGCCCGATCCGAGATACGCAGTATTTT

v_gene: TRBV18
d_gene: -
abundance: -
j_gene: TRBJ1-1
CDR3aa: CASFIRTTEAFF
CDR3nt: TGTGCCAGCTTCATCCGGACGACTGAAGCTTTCTTT

v_gene: TRBV7-9
d_gene: TRBD1
abundance: few
j_gene: TRBJ2-1
CDR3aa: CASSAGTEHEQFF
CDR3nt: TGTGCCAGCAGCGCCGGGACAGAACATGAGCAGTTCTTC

v_gene: TRBV20-1
d_gene: -
abundance: -
j_gene: TRBJ2-1
CDR3aa: CSARLEWGEGSRGGAYNEQFF
CDR3nt: TGCAGTGCTAGACTAGAGTGGGGAGAGGGATCTCGCGGTGGGGCCTACAATGAGCAGTTCTTC

v_gene: TRBV5-1
d_gene: -
abundance: -
j_gene: TRBJ2-2
CDR3aa: CASTAPPGELFF
CDR3nt: TGCGCCAGCACCGCCCCCCCCGGGGAGCTGTTTTTT

v_gene: TRBV28
d_gene: -
abundance: -
j_gene: TRBJ1-5
CDR3aa: CASSFPGANQPQHF
CDR3nt: TGTGCCAGCAGTTTTCCTGGGGCCAATCAGCCCCAGCATTTT

v_gene: TRBV7-6
d_gene: -
abundance: -
j_gene: TRBJ2-5
CDR3aa: CASSLGGWDQETQYF
CDR3nt: TGTGCCAGCAGCTTAGGGGGCTGGGACCAAGAGACCCAGTACTTC

v_gene: TRBV5-1
d_gene: TRBD2
abundance: -
j_gene: TRBJ2-1
CDR3aa: CASRSTSGGAHEQFF
CDR3nt: TGCGCCAGCAGGAGTACTAGCGGGGGGGCTCATGAGCAGTTCTTC

v_gene: TRBV29-1
d_gene: -
abundance: -
j_gene: TRBJ2-5
CDR3aa: CSVEEVFRETQYF
CDR3nt: TGCAGCGTTGAAGAGGTGTTCCGAGAGACCCAGTACTTC

v_gene: TRBV7-2
d_gene: TRBD1
abundance: -
j_gene: TRBJ2-7
CDR3aa: CASSLGQSIYEQYF
CDR3nt: TGTGCCAGCAGCTTGGGACAGAGTATCTACGAGCAGTACTTC

v_gene: TRBV5-1
d_gene: -
abundance: -
j_gene: TRBJ1-2
CDR3aa: CASSSQGHGYTF
CDR3nt: TGCGCCAGCAGCTCTCAGGGTCATGGCTACACCTTC

v_gene: TRBV5-1
d_gene: -
abundance: -
j_gene: TRBJ1-2
CDR3aa: CASSFGLPESGYTF
CDR3nt: TGCGCCAGCAGTTTTGGACTCCCCGAGAGTGGCTACACCTTC

v_gene: TRBV12-3/TRBV12-4
d_gene: -
abundance: -
j_gene: TRBJ2-6
CDR3aa: CASSSPVISGANVLTF
CDR3nt: TGTGCCAGCAGTTCCCCCGTTATCTCTGGGGCCAACGTCCTGACTTTC

v_gene: TRBV29-1
d_gene: -
abundance: -
j_gene: TRBJ2-5
CDR3aa: CSVGGETRETQYF
CDR3nt: TGCAGCGTTGGAGGGGAAACCAGAGAGACCCAGTACTTC

v_gene: TRBV5-5
d_gene: -
abundance: -
j_gene: TRBJ2-7
CDR3aa: CASSPGYRTAYEQYF
CDR3nt: TGTGCCAGCAGCCCCGGATACCGCACCGCCTACGAGCAGTACTTC

v_gene: TRBV29-1
d_gene: -
abundance: -
j_gene: TRBJ2-4
CDR3aa: CSVEGTGGKKNIQYF
CDR3nt: TGCAGCGTTGAAGGAACAGGCGGTAAAAAAAACATTCAGTACTTC

v_gene: TRBV5-1
d_gene: TRBD1
abundance: -
j_gene: TRBJ2-7
CDR3aa: CASSFFPGGYEQYF
CDR3nt: TGCGCCAGCAGCTTTTTCCCAGGGGGCTACGAGCAGTACTTC

v_gene: TRBV4-2
d_gene: TRBD2
abundance: once
j_gene: TRBJ2-1
CDR3aa: CASSQVGGGVGNEQFF
CDR3nt: TGTGCCAGCAGCCAAGTCGGCGGGGGGGTAGGCAATGAGCAGTTCTTC

v_gene: TRBV9
d_gene: -
abundance: -
j_gene: TRBJ1-1
CDR3aa: CASSGGPEGGTEAFF
CDR3nt: TGTGCCAGCAGCGGTGGACCAGAGGGGGGGACTGAAGCTTTCTTT

v_gene: TRBV2
d_gene: -
abundance: few
j_gene: TRBJ2-1
CDR3aa: CASSPSWAEQFF
CDR3nt: TGTGCCAGCAGTCCCAGTTGGGCTGAGCAGTTCTTC